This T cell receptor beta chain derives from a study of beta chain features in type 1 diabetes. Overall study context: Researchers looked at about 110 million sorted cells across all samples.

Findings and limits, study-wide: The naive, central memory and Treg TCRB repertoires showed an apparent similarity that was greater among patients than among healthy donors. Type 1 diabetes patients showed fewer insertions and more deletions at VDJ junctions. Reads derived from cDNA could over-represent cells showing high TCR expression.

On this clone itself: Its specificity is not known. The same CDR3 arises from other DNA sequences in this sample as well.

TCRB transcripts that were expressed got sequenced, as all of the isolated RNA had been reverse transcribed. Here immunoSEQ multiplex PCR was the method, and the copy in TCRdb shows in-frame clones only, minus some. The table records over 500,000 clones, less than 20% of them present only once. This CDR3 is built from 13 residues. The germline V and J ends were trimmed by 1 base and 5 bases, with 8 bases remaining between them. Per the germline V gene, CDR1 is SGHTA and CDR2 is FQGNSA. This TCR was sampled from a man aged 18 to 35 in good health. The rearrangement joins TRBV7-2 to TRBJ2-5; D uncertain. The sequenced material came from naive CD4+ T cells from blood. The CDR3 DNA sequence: TGTGCCAGCAGCTTAGGTGTCGGCGAGACCCAGTACTTC. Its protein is CASSLGVGETQYF.